What follows is one TCR beta chain and its context. The antigen is not known. V gave up 0 bases and J gave up 5 bases, with 17 bases separating them. The CDR3 is made up of 17 amino acids. Germline V gene lookup returns CDR1 SGHTA and CDR2 FQGNSA. After isolation, RNA underwent reverse transcription to generate cDNA as the sequencing template. The protocol was immunoSEQ multiplex PCR, while the TCRdb copy is restricted to in-frame clones and leaves out a portion. This repertoire shows more than 200,000 clones, under 70% found once; its top ten account for roughly 1.2%. Treatment meaning: oral pan-JAK inhibitor, 5-10 mg twice daily. The sample belongs to a study of CD8+ T cells in alopecia areata. Study information: It was 6 to 18 months of tofacitinib, and then there were 6 months off drug. Findings and caveats of the study: Only a single nonresponder existed, so baseline CD8+ expansion links stay unclear. Administration of tofacitinib significantly diminished scalp clonality and expanded CD8+ clones within the top 100. Numerous expanded lesional clones remained in scalp and blood during tofacitinib.

The rearrangement uses TRBV7-2 and TRBJ2-1; the D gene could be TRBD1 or TRBD2 (5 bases each). The starting material was CD4+ T cells sorted from blood, obtained around week 44, from a patient treated with tofacitinib. This receptor was identified in a human donor with alopecia areata. CDR3 DNA: TGTGCCAGCAGCTTAGCAGGTGGGACGCCGACCGACAATGAGCAGTTCTTC. It codes for CASSLAGGTPTDNEQFF.